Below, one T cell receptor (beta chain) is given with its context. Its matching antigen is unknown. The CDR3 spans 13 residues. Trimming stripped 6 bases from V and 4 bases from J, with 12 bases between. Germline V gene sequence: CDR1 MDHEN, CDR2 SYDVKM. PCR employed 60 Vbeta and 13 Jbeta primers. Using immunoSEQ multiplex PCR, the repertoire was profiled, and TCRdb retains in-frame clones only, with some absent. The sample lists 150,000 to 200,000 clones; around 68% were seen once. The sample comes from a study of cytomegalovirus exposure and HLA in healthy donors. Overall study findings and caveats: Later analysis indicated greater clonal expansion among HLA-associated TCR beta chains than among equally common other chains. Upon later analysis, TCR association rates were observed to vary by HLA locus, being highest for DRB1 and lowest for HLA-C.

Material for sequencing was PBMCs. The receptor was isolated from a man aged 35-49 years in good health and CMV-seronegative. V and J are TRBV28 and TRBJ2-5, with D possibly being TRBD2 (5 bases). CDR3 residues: CASSPVGVETQYF. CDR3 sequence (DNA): TGTGCCAGCAGCCCTGTGGGAGTAGAGACCCAGTACTTC.